This TCR beta chain was sequenced in a study of patients and donors after allogeneic stem cell transplantation. TCRdb processed the RT-PCR reads anew with MiXCR; each CDR3 protein has one entry. In the table there are about 960,000 distinct CDR3 sequences, roughly 18% of which are singletons. This sequence was found in a human donor who was either an allogeneic HSCT recipient or a stem cell or donor lymphocyte infusion donor (not recorded which). It is not recorded whose cells these are; they may come from a transplant donor. The material sequenced was blood, either unsorted or a sorted T cell fraction (not recorded which).

The CDR3 DNA reads as TGTGCCAGCAGCTGGGGTAGCGGGACCGTAAACACCGGGGAGCTGTTTTTT. This sequence encodes CASSWGSGTVNTGELFF. V and J are TRBV7-6 and TRBJ2-2, with TRBD2 matching over 8 bases. The CDR3 is 17 amino acids. CDR1 and CDR2 from the germline V gene are SGHVS and FNYEAQ. Unmatched junction bases numbered 9, after V lost 4 bases and J lost 2 bases.